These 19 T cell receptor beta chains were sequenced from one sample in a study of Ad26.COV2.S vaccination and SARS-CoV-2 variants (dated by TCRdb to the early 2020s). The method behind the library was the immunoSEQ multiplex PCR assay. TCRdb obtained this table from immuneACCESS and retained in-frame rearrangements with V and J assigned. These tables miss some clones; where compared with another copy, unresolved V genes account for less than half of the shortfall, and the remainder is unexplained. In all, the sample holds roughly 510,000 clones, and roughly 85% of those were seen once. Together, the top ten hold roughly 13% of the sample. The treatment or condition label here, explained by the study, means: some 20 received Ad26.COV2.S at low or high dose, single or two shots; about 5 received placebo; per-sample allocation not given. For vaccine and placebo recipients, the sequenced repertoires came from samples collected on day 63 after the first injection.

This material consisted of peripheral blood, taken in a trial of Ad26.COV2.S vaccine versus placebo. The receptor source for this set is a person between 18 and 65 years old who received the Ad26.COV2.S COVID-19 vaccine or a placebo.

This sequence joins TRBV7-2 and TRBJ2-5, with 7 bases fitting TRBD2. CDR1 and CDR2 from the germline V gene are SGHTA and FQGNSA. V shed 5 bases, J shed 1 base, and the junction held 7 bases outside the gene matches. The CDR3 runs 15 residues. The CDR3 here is CASSPGTTVQETQYF. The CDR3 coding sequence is TGTGCCAGCAGCCCCGGGACTACCGTCCAAGAGACCCAGTACTTC.

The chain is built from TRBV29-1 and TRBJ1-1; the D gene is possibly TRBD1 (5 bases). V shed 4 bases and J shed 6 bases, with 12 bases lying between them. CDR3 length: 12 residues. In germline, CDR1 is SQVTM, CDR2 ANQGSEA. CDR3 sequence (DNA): TGCAGCGTTGGAGGGACGCGGGCTGAAGCTTTCTTT. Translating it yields CSVGGTRAEAFF.

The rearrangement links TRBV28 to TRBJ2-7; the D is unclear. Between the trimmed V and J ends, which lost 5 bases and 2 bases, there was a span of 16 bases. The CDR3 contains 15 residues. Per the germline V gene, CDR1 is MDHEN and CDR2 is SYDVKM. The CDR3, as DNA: TGTGCCAGCAGTCGTGCCCCAGGTAACCCCTACGAGCAGTACTTC. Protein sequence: CASSRAPGNPYEQYF.

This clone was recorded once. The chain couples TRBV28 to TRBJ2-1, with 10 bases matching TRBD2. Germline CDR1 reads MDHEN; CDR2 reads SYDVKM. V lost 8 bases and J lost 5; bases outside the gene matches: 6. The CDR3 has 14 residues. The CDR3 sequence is CASRLLAGNNEQFF. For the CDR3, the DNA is TGTGCCAGCCGCCTACTAGCGGGGAACAATGAGCAGTTCTTC.

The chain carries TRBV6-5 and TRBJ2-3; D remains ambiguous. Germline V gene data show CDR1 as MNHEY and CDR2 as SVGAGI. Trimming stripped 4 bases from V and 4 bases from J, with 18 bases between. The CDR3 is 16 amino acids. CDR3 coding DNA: TGTGCCAGCAGTTCCCTCGGCGGTGTGGGCCCAGATACGCAGTATTTT. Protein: CASSSLGGVGPDTQYF.

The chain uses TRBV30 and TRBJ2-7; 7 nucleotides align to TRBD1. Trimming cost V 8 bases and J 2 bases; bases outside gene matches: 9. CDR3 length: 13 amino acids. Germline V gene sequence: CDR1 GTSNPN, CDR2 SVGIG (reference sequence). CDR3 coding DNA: TGTGCCGGATTGAGGACAGGTGCCTACGAGCAGTACTTC. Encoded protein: CAGLRTGAYEQYF.

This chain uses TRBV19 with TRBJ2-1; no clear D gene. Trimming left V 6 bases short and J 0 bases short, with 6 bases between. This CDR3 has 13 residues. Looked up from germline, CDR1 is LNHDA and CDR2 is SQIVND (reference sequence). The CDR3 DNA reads TGTGCCAGTAGCGAGAGCTCCTACAATGAGCAGTTCTTC. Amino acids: CASSESSYNEQFF.

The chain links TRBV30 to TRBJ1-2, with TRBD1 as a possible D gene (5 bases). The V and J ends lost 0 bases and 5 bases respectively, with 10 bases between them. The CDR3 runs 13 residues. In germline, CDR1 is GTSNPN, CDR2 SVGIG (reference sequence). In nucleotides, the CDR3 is TGTGCCTGGAGTGTAACAGGCAGATATGGCTACACCTTC. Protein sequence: CAWSVTGRYGYTF.

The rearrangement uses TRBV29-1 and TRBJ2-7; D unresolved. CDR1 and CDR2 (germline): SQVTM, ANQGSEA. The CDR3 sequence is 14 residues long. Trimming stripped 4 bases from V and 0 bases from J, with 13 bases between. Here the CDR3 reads CSVAVVKSSYEQYF. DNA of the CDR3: TGCAGCGTTGCGGTAGTAAAGTCCTCCTACGAGCAGTACTTC.

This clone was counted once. The CDR3 bases are TGTGCTAGTGGTTTCAAGGGGGCGCTTGATGGCTACACCTTC. Amino acid sequence: CASGFKGALDGYTF. This chain links TRBV12-5 with TRBJ1-2; 7 bases fit TRBD1. CDR1 is LGHNT, CDR2 FRNRAP, per germline. Trimming at V came to 3 bases and at J to 6 bases, leaving 7 bases not matched to a gene. The CDR3 has 14 amino acids.

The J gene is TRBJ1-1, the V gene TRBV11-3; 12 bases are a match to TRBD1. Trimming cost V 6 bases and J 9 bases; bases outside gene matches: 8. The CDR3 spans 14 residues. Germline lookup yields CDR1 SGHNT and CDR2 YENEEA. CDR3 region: CASSETGQGAKAFF. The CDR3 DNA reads TGTGCCAGCAGTGAAACGGGACAGGGGGCGAAAGCTTTCTTT.

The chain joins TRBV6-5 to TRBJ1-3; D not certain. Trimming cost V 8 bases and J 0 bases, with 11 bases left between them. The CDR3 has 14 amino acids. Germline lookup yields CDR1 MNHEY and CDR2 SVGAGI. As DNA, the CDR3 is TGTGCCAGCGGCCCGACAACCTCTGGAAACACCATATATTTT. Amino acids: CASGPTTSGNTIYF.

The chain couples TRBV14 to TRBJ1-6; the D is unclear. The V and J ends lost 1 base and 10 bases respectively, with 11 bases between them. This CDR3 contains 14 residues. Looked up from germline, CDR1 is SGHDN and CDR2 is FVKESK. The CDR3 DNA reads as TGTGCCAGCAGCCAAGCCGTGGCCGGGTCACCCCTCCACTTT. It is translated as CASSQAVAGSPLHF. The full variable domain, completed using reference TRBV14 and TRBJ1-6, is EAGVTQFPSHSVIEKGQTVTLRCDPISGHDNLYWYRRVMGKEIKFLLHFVKESKQDESGMPNNRFLAERTGGTYSTLKVQPAELEDSGVYFCASSQAVAGSPLHFGNGTRLTVT.

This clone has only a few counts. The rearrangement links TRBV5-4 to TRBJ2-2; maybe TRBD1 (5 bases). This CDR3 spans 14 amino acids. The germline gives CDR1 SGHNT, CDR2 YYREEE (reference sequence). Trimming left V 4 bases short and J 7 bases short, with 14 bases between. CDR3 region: CASSPNLQDGELFF. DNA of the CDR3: TGTGCCAGCAGCCCCAACCTACAGGACGGGGAGCTGTTTTTT.

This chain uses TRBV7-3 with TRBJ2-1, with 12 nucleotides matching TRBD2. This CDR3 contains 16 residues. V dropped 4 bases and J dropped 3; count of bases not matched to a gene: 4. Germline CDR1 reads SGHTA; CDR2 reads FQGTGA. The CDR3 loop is CASSSLAGGGYNEQFF. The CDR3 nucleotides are TGTGCCAGCAGCTCCCTAGCGGGAGGGGGCTACAATGAGCAGTTCTTC.

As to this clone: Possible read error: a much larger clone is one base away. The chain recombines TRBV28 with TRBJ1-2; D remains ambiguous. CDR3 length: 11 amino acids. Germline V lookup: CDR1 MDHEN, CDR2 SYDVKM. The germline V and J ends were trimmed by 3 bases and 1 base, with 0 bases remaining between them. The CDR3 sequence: CASSFNYGYTF. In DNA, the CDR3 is TGTGCCAGCAGTTTTAACTATGGCTACACCTTC.

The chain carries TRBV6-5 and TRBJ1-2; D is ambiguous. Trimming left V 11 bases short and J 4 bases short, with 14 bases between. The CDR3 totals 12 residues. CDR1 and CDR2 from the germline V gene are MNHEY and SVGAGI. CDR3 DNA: TGTGCCGCCCAGAGGGCCCCCTATGGCTACACCTTC. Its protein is CAAQRAPYGYTF.

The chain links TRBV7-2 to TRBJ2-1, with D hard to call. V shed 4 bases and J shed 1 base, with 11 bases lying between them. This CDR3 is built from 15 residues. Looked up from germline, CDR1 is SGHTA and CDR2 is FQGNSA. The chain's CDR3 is CASSSNTQSYNEQFF. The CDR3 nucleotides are TGTGCCAGCAGCTCTAATACCCAGTCCTACAATGAGCAGTTCTTC. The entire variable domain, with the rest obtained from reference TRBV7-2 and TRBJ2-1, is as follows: GAGVSQSPSNKVTEKGKDVELRCDPISGHTALYWYRQSLGQGLEFLIYFQGNSAPDKSGLPSDRFSAERTGGSVSTLTIQRTQQEDSAVYLCASSSNTQSYNEQFFGPGTRLTVL.

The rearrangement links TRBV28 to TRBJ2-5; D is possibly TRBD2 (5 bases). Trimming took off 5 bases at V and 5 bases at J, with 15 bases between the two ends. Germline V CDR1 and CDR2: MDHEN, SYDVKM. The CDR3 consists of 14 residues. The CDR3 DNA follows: TGTGCCAGCAGTCCCTGGAGGAGAGGGGAGACCCAGTACTTC. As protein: CASSPWRRGETQYF.